This TCR beta chain came from a study of blood T cell repertoires in COVID-19. On the study more broadly: Both acute and convalescent COVID-19 samples were obtained from the United States, Italy and Spain. T cells, B-cell-depleted T cells, or PBMCs provided the cDNA or gDNA that served as material.

The germline CDR1 and CDR2 sequences are MNHNY and SVGAGI (reference sequence). Germline trimming cut 6 bases from V and 5 bases from J; bases unmatched to any gene: 13. The CDR3 totals 16 residues. The table came from immunoSEQ multiplex PCR; TCRdb's copy has only in-frame clones and leaves some out. Here the sample spans 200,000 to 250,000 clones, less than 90% being singletons. The receptor comes from a woman over 75 with active or convalescent COVID-19. Source material: peripheral blood. J is TRBJ2-5 and V is TRBV6-6; 9 bases fit TRBD2. CDR3 in amino acids: CASREDLAGPVETQYF. The DNA of the CDR3 is TGTGCCAGCAGGGAGGATCTAGCGGGGCCTGTGGAGACCCAGTACTTC.